The text below deals with one TCR beta chain. The target antigen is unknown. Samples had at least 7 million PBMCs isolated from them. This record comes from a study of blood T cells in healthy people across ages. Then a second PCR, running about 6 to 12 cycles, was carried out with a sample-barcoded 5' primer and a J-beta primer mix. TCRdb called the 5' RACE reads again in MiXCR, with one record for every CDR3 protein. The sample carries approximately 800,000 distinct CDR3 sequences, about 53% recorded once. Study outcomes and limitations: With donor CMV status unknown, expanded clonotype changes were possibly confounded.

The CDR3 has 12 residues. Germline lookup yields CDR1 SQVTM and CDR2 ANQGSEA. The trim removed 6 bases at V and 2 bases at J, leaving 3 bases unmatched. The receptor's source is a man older than 75 in good health. Input material: blood. The chain is built from TRBV29-1 and TRBJ2-7; 8 bases match TRBD2. CDR3 amino acids: CSVERGPYEQYF. The CDR3, as DNA: TGCAGCGTCGAGCGGGGGCCCTACGAGCAGTACTTC.